What follows are 11 T cell receptor beta chains derived from one specimen sequenced in a study of T cell repertoires in cytomegalovirus infection. In TCRdb, the reads were re-called with MiXCR into one record per CDR3 protein. The sample records 150,000 to 200,000 distinct CDR3 sequences, around 14% being singletons. What was sequenced was PBMCs. These receptors originate from a human donor in good health (CMV status not recorded). Some clones in this sample may be carry-over from other donors' samples.

This clonotype was seen a handful of times. This chain uses TRBV6-2 or TRBV6-3 with TRBJ2-3; TRBD1 aligns across 8 bases. Trimming removed 8 bases from V and 8 bases from J; junction bases left unmatched: 3. This CDR3 has 11 residues. CDR1 is MNHEY, CDR2 SVGEGT, per germline. This CDR3 is CASDGQGTQYF. In DNA, the CDR3 is TGTGCCAGCGACGGACAGGGTACGCAGTATTTT.

The sample holds many counts of this clonotype. V and J are TRBV28 and TRBJ1-4; TRBD1 agrees at 10 bases. With 8 bases clipped from V and 8 bases from J, the junction kept 5 bases outside the gene matches. The length of the CDR3 is 13 residues. CDR1 and CDR2 from the germline V gene are MDHEN and SYDVKM. The CDR3 DNA sequence: TGTGCCAGCCAGGACAGGGGGGAAGAAAAACTGTTTTTT. The encoded protein is CASQDRGEEKLFF.

Many counts were recorded for this clonotype. The J gene is TRBJ1-1, the V gene TRBV6-5; TRBD1 is a possible D gene (5 bases). The CDR3 length is 12 residues. Deletions cut 6 bases from V and 4 bases from J, with 9 bases between. CDR1 is MNHEY, CDR2 SVGAGI, per germline. The CDR3: CASSQGSTEAFF. The DNA of the CDR3 is TGTGCCAGCAGCCAGGGTAGCACTGAAGCTTTCTTT.

This clonotype was observed at least ten times. This chain joins TRBV7-2 and TRBJ2-2, with TRBD2 matching 9 bases. Losses at the gene ends were 6 bases for V and 4 bases for J; bases not matched to a gene: 9. The CDR3 length is 16 residues. In germline, CDR1 is SGHTA, CDR2 FQGNSA. The CDR3 loop is CASRIKLAGATGELFF. The CDR3 DNA follows: TGTGCCAGCAGAATTAAATTAGCGGGAGCCACCGGGGAGCTGTTTTTT.

This clonotype was observed a handful of times. Because the CDR3's place on the DNA is in doubt, the DNA is left out and the CDR3 is given as listed by TCRdb. The CDR3 is CASSASGREYF. The chain employs TRBV5-6 and TRBJ2-7; the table's D call TRBD1 went unverified against the DNA. Per germline, CDR1 SGHDT and CDR2 YYEEEE. From its first to its last residue, the CDR3 has 11 amino acids.

This clonotype was seen at least ten times. V usage is TRBV7-2 and J usage is TRBJ1-2; weak D call: TRBD1 (5 bases). Germline V gives CDR1 SGHTA, CDR2 FQGNSA. The CDR3 length is 13 residues. The V end lost 2 bases, the J end lost 6 bases, and 10 bases lay between the germline ends. CDR3 loop: CASSLSRDHGYTF. CDR3 bases: TGTGCCAGCAGCTTATCGCGGGACCATGGCTACACCTTC.

This clonotype was seen more than once but under ten times. The chain is built from TRBV28 and TRBJ2-5; perhaps TRBD2 as D (6 bases). Germline CDR1 reads MDHEN; CDR2 reads SYDVKM. CDR3 length: 15 residues. V lost 5 bases, J lost 5 bases, and 18 bases lay in between. CDR3 sequence: CASSPPRAGRETQYF. The CDR3 DNA sequence: TGTGCCAGCAGTCCACCTAGGGCGGGGCGGGAGACCCAGTACTTC. The complete variable domain, with remaining parts taken from reference TRBV28 and TRBJ2-5, reads DVKVTQSSRYLVKRTGEKVFLECVQDMDHENMFWYRQDPGLGLRLIYFSYDVKMKEKGDIPEGYSVSREKKERFSLILESASTNQTSMYLCASSPPRAGRETQYFGPGTRLLVL.

Only a few counts were recorded for this clonotype. This rearrangement joins TRBV6-1 to TRBJ1-5, with 7 bases lining up with TRBD1. The V gene end was trimmed by 0 bases and the J gene end by 4 bases; junction bases not matched to a gene: 3. The CDR3 has 15 amino acids. Germline V gives CDR1 MNHNS, CDR2 SASEGT. DNA for the CDR3: TGTGCCAGCAGTGAAGCGGGACAGCAGAATCAGCCCCAGCATTTT. This translates into CASSEAGQQNQPQHF.

This clonotype was seen only once. J is TRBJ2-1 and V is TRBV29-1; 8 nucleotides line up with TRBD1. The ends lost 8 bases at V and 7 bases at J; junction bases unmatched: 13. This CDR3 has 14 residues. The germline CDR1 and CDR2 sequences are SQVTM and ANQGSEA. The CDR3 is CSFSGGRPVNEQFF. The CDR3 bases are TGCAGCTTTTCAGGGGGCCGGCCCGTAAATGAGCAGTTCTTC.

This clonotype was recorded a few times. The chain carries TRBV10-3 and TRBJ2-1; D uncertain. The germline CDR1 and CDR2 sequences are ENHRY and SYGVKD. The CDR3 covers 15 residues. With 4 bases removed from V and 6 bases from J, the gap between germline ends came to 16 bases. CDR3 in amino acids: CAISVLAGLANEQFF. CDR3 nucleotides: TGTGCCATCAGTGTTTTGGCAGGTTTAGCCAATGAGCAGTTCTTC.

The chain links TRBV29-1 to TRBJ1-1; D is unresolved. V lost 3 bases, J lost 0 bases, and 8 bases lay in between. CDR3 length: 13 residues. CDR1 and CDR2 (germline): SQVTM, ANQGSEA. The CDR3 bases are TGCAGCGTTGAGGGGTTCATGAACACTGAAGCTTTCTTT. This gives the protein CSVEGFMNTEAFF.